What follows are 5 T cell receptor beta chains derived from one specimen sequenced in a study of shared clonotypes between healthy human individuals. The method was immunoSEQ multiplex PCR; TCRdb's version includes in-frame clones alone and lacks a portion of them. The table lists 1.4 million or so clones, approximately 98.5% of them singletons. The sequencing input was naive CD4+ T cells sorted from blood. Sample subset: CD45RA+ positively selected. Receptor source: a man between 25 and 39 years old in good health.

The V call is TRBV15, the J call TRBJ2-3, with D hard to call. This CDR3 comprises 13 residues. Looked up from germline, CDR1 is LNHNV and CDR2 is YYDKDF (reference sequence). V dropped 2 bases and J dropped 5 bases, with 8 bases sitting between them. The CDR3 bases are TGTGCCACCAGCAGAATAACTTTAGATACGCAGTATTTT. Protein: CATSRITLDTQYF.

V usage is TRBV18 and J usage is TRBJ1-3; D remains ambiguous. Trimming took off 3 bases at V and 4 bases at J, with 16 bases between the two ends. Germline CDR1 and CDR2: KGHSH and LQKENI. The CDR3 is 16 amino acids. Here the CDR3 DNA reads TGTGCCAGCTCACCTGCGGACCAAATTAAGGGAAACACCATATATTTT. Protein product: CASSPADQIKGNTIYF. Variable domain in full (rest from reference TRBV18 and TRBJ1-3): NAGVMQNPRHLVRRRGQEARLRCSPMKGHSHVYWYRQLPEEGLKFMVYLQKENIIDESGMPKERFSAEFPKEGPSILRIQQVVRGDSAAYFCASSPADQIKGNTIYFGEGSWLTVV.

This rearrangement joins TRBV9 to TRBJ1-3; maybe TRBD1 (5 bases). The CDR3 is 14 residues long. CDR1 is SGDLS, CDR2 YYNGEE, per germline. Trimming took off 2 bases at V and 4 bases at J, with 10 bases between the two ends. The CDR3 reads CASSVKGDGNTIYF. The CDR3 DNA sequence: TGTGCCAGCAGCGTCAAAGGGGACGGAAACACCATATATTTT.

V is TRBV19 and J is TRBJ1-5; D ambiguous. Germline V gene sequence: CDR1 LNHDA, CDR2 SQIVND (reference sequence). Trimming took off 1 base at V and 2 bases at J, with 12 bases between the two ends. CDR3 length: 16 residues. CDR3 nucleotide sequence: TGTGCCAGTAGTATAGCCCCCGGTTTTGGCAATCAGCCCCAGCATTTT. Translated: CASSIAPGFGNQPQHF.

The chain employs TRBV2 and TRBJ2-7, with D perhaps matching TRBD1 (5 bases). The CDR3 has 14 amino acids. Germline assignment: CDR1 SNHLY and CDR2 FYNNEI. Trimming removed 3 bases from V and 0 bases from J, with 9 bases in between. CDR3 in DNA: TGTGCCAGCAGTGACCAGGGCAACTCCTACGAGCAGTACTTC. It yields the protein CASSDQGNSYEQYF.